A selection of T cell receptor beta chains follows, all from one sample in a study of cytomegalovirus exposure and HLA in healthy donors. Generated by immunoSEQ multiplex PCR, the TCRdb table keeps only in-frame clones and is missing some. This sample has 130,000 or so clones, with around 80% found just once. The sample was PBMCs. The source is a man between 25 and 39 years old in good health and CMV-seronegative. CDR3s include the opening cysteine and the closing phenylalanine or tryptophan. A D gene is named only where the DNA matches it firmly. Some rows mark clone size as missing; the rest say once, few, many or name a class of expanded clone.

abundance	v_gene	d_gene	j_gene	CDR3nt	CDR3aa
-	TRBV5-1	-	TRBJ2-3	TGCGCCAGCAAAGCGGGCACTAGCACAGATACGCAGTATTTT	CASKAGTSTDTQYF
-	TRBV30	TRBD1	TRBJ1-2	TGTGCCTGGAACCCGACAGGGCGGAGAGGTGGCTACACCTTC	CAWNPTGRRGGYTF
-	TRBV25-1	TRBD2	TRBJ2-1	TGTGCCACCCGACTAGCGGGGGACTACAATGAGCAGTTCTTC	CATRLAGDYNEQFF
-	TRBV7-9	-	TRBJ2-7	TGTGCCAGCAGCTTAGACGGGGGACCCTACGAGCAGTACTTC	CASSLDGGPYEQYF
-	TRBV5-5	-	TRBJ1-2	TGTGCCAGCAGCTTGGGCCGATGGGGAGCTAACTATGGCTACACCTTC	CASSLGRWGANYGYTF
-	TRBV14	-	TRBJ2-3	TGTGCCAGCAGCCGCAGGGCCACAGATACGCAGTATTTT	CASSRRATDTQYF
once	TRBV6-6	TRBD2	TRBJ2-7	TGTGCCAGCACACAACTAGCGGAGTACGAGCAGTACTTC	CASTQLAEYEQYF
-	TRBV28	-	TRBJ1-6	TGTGCCAGCAGCATAGACGGGTCCCTCCACTTT	CASSIDGSLHF
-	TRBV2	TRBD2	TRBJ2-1	TGTGCCAGCAGAGGAATAGCGGGAGGGCCCTACAATGAGCAGTTCTTC	CASRGIAGGPYNEQFF
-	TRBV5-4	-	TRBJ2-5	TGTGCCAGCAGCTTGGTGGAGCAAGAGACCCAGTACTTC	CASSLVEQETQYF
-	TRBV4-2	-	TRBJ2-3	TGTGCCAGCAGCCAAGTGGCAGGAGAGGGAGATACGCAGTATTTT	CASSQVAGEGDTQYF
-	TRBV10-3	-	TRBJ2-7	TGTGCCACCCGGACAGACACCTACGAGCAGTACTTC	CATRTDTYEQYF
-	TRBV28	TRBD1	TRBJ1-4	TGTGCCAGCAGAACGGCCGGGACAGGGTCCGAAAAACTGTTTTTT	CASRTAGTGSEKLFF
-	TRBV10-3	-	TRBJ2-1	TGTGCCATCAGCGGACAGTACAATGAGCAGTTCTTC	CAISGQYNEQFF
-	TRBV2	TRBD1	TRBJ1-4	TGTGCCAGCAGTGGAGGGACAGGGGCCACTAATGAAAAACTGTTTTTT	CASSGGTGATNEKLFF
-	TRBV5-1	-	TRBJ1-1	TGCGCCAGCAGCTTGGAGGTACAGCTGAACACTGAAGCTTTCTTT	CASSLEVQLNTEAFF
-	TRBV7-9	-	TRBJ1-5	TGTGCCAGCAGCCTCGGCAGCGCGGGTCAGCCCCAGCATTTT	CASSLGSAGQPQHF
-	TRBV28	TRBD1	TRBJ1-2	TGTGCCAGCAGTTTCTTCCGGGACAGCTTATGGGGCTACACCTTC	CASSFFRDSLWGYTF
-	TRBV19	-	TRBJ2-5	TGTGCCAGTAGCCTGTCGGGAGAGGTCCCCGGAGAGACCCAGTACTTC	CASSLSGEVPGETQYF
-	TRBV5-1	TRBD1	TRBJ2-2	TGCGCCAGCAGCTTGGCCGGGACAGGGGGGAACACCGGGGAGCTGTTTTTT	CASSLAGTGGNTGELFF
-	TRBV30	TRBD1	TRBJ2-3	TGTGCCTGGAGTGAGAGGGGGCGGGGCACAGATACGCAGTATTTT	CAWSERGRGTDTQYF
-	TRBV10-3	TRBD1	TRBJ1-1	TGTGCCATCAGTGAGTGGCGGACAGGGGTCAACACTGAAGCTTTCTTT	CAISEWRTGVNTEAFF
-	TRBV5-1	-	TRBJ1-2	TGCGCCAGCAGCTTGGCCTCAGGGTTAATTAACTATGGCTACACCTTC	CASSLASGLINYGYTF
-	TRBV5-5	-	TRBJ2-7	TGTGCCAGCAGCTGGGCCATGGCCACTGAGCAGTACTTC	CASSWAMATEQYF
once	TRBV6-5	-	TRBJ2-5	TGTGCCAGCAGTTACGCCGCAGGCGGGCAAGAGACCCAGTACTTC	CASSYAAGGQETQYF
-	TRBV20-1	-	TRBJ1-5	TGCAGTGCTAGATCGGGTCAGCCCCAGCATTTT	CSARSGQPQHF
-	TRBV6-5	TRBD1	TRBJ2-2	TGTGCCAGCAGTTCACTCCGAGGACAGGAGGTGGGGGAGCTGTTTTTT	CASSSLRGQEVGELFF
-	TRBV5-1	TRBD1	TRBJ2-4	TGCGCCAGCAGCTTGAGGACAGGAAACAAAAACATTCAGTACTTC	CASSLRTGNKNIQYF
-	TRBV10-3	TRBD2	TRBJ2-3	TGTGCCATCAGTGAATCGCCTAGCGGGGTGAGGTATACGCAGTATTTT	CAISESPSGVRYTQYF
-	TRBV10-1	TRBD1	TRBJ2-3	TGCGCCAGCAGTTCCGGGACAGCGACAGATACGCAGTATTTT	CASSSGTATDTQYF
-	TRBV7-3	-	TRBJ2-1	TGTGCCAGCAGCTTAACGTCCGGGTCAAATGAGCAGTTCTTC	CASSLTSGSNEQFF
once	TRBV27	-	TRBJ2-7	TGTGCCAGCAGCCCCCGCTGGGAGTCGGACGAGCAGTACTTC	CASSPRWESDEQYF
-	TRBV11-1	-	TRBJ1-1	TGTGCCAGCAGCTTAGGGAGGAACACTGAAGCTTTCTTT	CASSLGRNTEAFF
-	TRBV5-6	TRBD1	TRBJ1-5	TGTGCCAGCAGCTTCGGGACAGGGGCCAATCAGCCCCAGCATTTT	CASSFGTGANQPQHF
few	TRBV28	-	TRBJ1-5	TGTGCCAGCAGGTTGTGGGCAAGCAATCAGCCCCAGCATTTT	CASRLWASNQPQHF
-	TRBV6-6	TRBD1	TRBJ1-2	TGTGCCAGCAGTTTTTCTACAGGGGCCTATGGCTACACCTTC	CASSFSTGAYGYTF
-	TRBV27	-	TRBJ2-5	TGTGCCAGCAGTTTATACTTCGGACAGCTCCAAGAGACCCAGTACTTC	CASSLYFGQLQETQYF
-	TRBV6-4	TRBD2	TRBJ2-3	TGTGCCAGCAGTAGACTAGCGGGAAGCACAGATACGCAGTATTTT	CASSRLAGSTDTQYF
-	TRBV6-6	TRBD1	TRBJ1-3	TGTGCCAGCAGTTACTCTGGGACAGGGGACGGAAACACCATATATTTT	CASSYSGTGDGNTIYF
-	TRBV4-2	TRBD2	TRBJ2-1	TGTGCCAGCAGCCTAGCGGGGGGGCCAGGTGAGCAGTTCTTC	CASSLAGGPGEQFF
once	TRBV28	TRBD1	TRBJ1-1	TGTGCCAGCAGTCTCCGGGACAGGGTTTCCGAAGCTTTCTTT	CASSLRDRVSEAFF
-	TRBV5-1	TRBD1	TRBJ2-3	TGCGCCAGCAGCTTCTTGCAGGGGGCGAGGGATACGCAGTATTTT	CASSFLQGARDTQYF
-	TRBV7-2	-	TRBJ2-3	TGTGCCAGCAGCTTAGGCTGGAGGGAGACATTGGCAGATACGCAGTATTTT	CASSLGWRETLADTQYF
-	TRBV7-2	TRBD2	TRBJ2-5	TGTGCCAGCAGCCCCGGACTAGCGGGCTCAGAGACCCAGTACTTC	CASSPGLAGSETQYF
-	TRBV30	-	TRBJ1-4	TGTGCCTGGAGTGAGTCGGGAGCAACTAATGAAAAACTGTTTTTT	CAWSESGATNEKLFF
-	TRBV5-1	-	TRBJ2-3	TGCGCCAGCTCCCGGGGTGACAGCACAGATACGCAGTATTTT	CASSRGDSTDTQYF
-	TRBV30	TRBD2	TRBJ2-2	TGTGCCTGGAGTGCACTAGCGGGAGTGTCGGGGGAGCTGTTTTTT	CAWSALAGVSGELFF
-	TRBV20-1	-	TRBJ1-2	TGCAGTGCTCAGGAATGGGAGGGCTACACCTTC	CSAQEWEGYTF
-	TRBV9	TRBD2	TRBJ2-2	TGTGCCAGCAGCGTAGGGACTAGCGGCTCAAACACCGGGGAGCTGTTTTTT	CASSVGTSGSNTGELFF
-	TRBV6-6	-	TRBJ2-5	TGTGCCAGCAGTTCATATTCGGGCCAAGAGACCCAGTACTTC	CASSSYSGQETQYF
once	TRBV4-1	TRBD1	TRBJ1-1	TGCGCCAGCAGCTTCTACAGGGGGATGAACACTGAAGCTTTCTTT	CASSFYRGMNTEAFF
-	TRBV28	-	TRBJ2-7	TGTGCCAGCAGGGCGGGGGACATGTCCTACGAGCAGTACTTC	CASRAGDMSYEQYF
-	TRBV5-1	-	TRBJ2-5	TGCGCCAGCAGCGTCGGACAGAGGGAGACCCAGTACTTC	CASSVGQRETQYF
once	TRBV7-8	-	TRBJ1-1	TGTGCCAGCAGCTTAACCGGGGAAACGCGAAAAGCTTTCTTT	CASSLTGETRKAFF
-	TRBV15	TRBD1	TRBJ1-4	TGTGCCACCAGGCCCAGGACAGGGAGTAATGAAAAACTGTTTTTT	CATRPRTGSNEKLFF
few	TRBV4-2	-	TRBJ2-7	TGTGCCAGCAGCCAAGCTATGGACTACGAGCAGTACTTC	CASSQAMDYEQYF
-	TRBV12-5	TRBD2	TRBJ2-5	TGTGCTAGTGGTTTGATTCTAGCGGGGGGGCAAGAGACCCAGTACTTC	CASGLILAGGQETQYF